Each of the 14 T cell receptor beta chains below was sequenced from the same sample in a study of blood T cell repertoires in COVID-19. The method was immunoSEQ multiplex PCR; TCRdb's version includes in-frame clones alone and lacks a portion of them. The table has over 250,000 clones, approximately 80% seen once. The sample consisted of PBMCs or T cells enriched from blood (not recorded which). Receptors were obtained from a man between 35 and 55 years old who had been exposed to COVID-19.

This rearrangement joins TRBV6-5 to TRBJ2-1, with a weak D call TRBD2 (6 bases). The V end lost 6 bases, the J end lost 6 bases, and 6 bases lay between the germline ends. CDR3 length equals 11 residues. The germline V gene encodes CDR1 MNHEY and CDR2 SVGAGI. Here the CDR3 DNA reads TGTGCCAGCAGCGGGAGCAATGAGCAGTTCTTC. Residues: CASSGSNEQFF.

The chain is built from TRBV2 and TRBJ1-1; D remains unclear. In germline, CDR1 is SNHLY, CDR2 FYNNEI. The CDR3 spans 13 residues. The V end lost 8 bases, the J end lost 0 bases, and 10 bases lay between the germline ends. As DNA, the CDR3 is TGTGCCAGCCGGGTAAAGATGAACACTGAAGCTTTCTTT. It yields the protein CASRVKMNTEAFF.

The rearrangement joins TRBV30 to TRBJ1-2; 7 bases line up with TRBD1. This CDR3 contains 13 residues. V shed 3 bases and J 6 bases; nucleotides not matched to a gene: 7. From germline, CDR1 is GTSNPN and CDR2 SVGIG (reference sequence). The CDR3 bases are TGTGCCTGGAGATACCGCAGGGGGAATGGCTACACCTTC. This codes for CAWRYRRGNGYTF.

DNA for the CDR3: TGTGCCACCAGCAGAGATGGACTAGCGGGAGGGAAGCAGTACTTC. Encoded protein: CATSRDGLAGGKQYF. The V call is TRBV15, the J call TRBJ2-7; 15 nucleotides align to TRBD2. The CDR3 spans 15 residues. The germline V gene has CDR1 LNHNV and CDR2 YYDKDF (reference sequence). J lost 8 bases, V lost 0 bases, and 2 bases had no gene match.

V and J are TRBV5-6 and TRBJ2-7; 7 bases are shared with TRBD1. Germline V gene data show CDR1 as SGHDT and CDR2 as YYEEEE. J gave up 3 bases and V 4 bases, and 4 bases lay outside the gene matches. The CDR3 is 13 residues long. The CDR3 loop reads CASSQRQGYEQYF. The CDR3 DNA is TGTGCCAGCAGCCAGAGACAGGGCTACGAGCAGTACTTC.

V is TRBV19 and J is TRBJ1-5; the D gene is possibly TRBD1 (5 bases). The CDR3 covers 14 residues. Per the germline V gene, CDR1 is LNHDA and CDR2 is SQIVND (reference sequence). Trimming removed 9 bases at V and 1 base at J, with 13 bases between. DNA for the CDR3: TGTGCCAGCTACCCCGGGGGAAGCAATCAGCCCCAGCATTTT. Translating it yields CASYPGGSNQPQHF. Complete variable domain (other parts from reference TRBV19 and TRBJ1-5): DGGITQSPKYLFRKEGQNVTLSCEQNLNHDAMYWYRQDPGQGLRLIYYSQIVNDFQKGDIAEGYSVSREKKESFPLTVTSAQKNPTAFYLCASYPGGSNQPQHFGDGTRLSIL.

CDR3 residues: CASSQNLRATNEKLFF. The CDR3 DNA reads as TGTGCCAGCAGCCAAAACCTCAGGGCGACTAATGAAAAACTGTTTTTT. V and J are TRBV3-1 (or the pseudogene TRBV3-2) and TRBJ1-4, with D possibly TRBD1 on 5 matching bases. Germline values: CDR1 LGHDT, CDR2 YNNKEL (reference sequence). The V and J ends lost 2 bases and 2 bases respectively, with 12 bases between them. This CDR3 spans 16 amino acids.

This clone turned up a few times. The chain employs TRBV12-3 or TRBV12-4 and TRBJ1-1; D ambiguous. V was trimmed by 6 bases and J by 4 bases, leaving 9 bases between them. This CDR3 has 12 residues. CDR3 region: CASRPRGTEAFF. CDR3 bases: TGTGCCAGCAGACCACGGGGCACTGAAGCTTTCTTT.

The V and J genes are TRBV7-6 and TRBJ2-7, with TRBD2 matching over 7 bases. Trimming cost V 5 bases and J 2 bases; bases outside gene matches: 3. The CDR3 totals 13 residues. Germline values: CDR1 SGHVS, CDR2 FNYEAQ. The CDR3 sequence is CASSHGTTYEQYF. In DNA form, the CDR3 reads TGTGCCAGCAGCCACGGGACTACCTACGAGCAGTACTTC.

V usage is TRBV2 and J usage is TRBJ1-5, with D tentatively TRBD1 (6 bases). The CDR3 contains 15 residues. Trimming removed 3 bases at V and 4 bases at J, with 13 bases between. Germline V gene lookup returns CDR1 SNHLY and CDR2 FYNNEI. The CDR3: CASSDPGTRNQPQHF. The CDR3 nucleotides are TGTGCCAGCAGTGACCCCGGGACAAGGAATCAGCCCCAGCATTTT.

The J gene is TRBJ1-6, the V gene TRBV4-2; D unclear. V lost 0 bases and J lost 7, with 7 bases in between. The germline V gene has CDR1 LGHNA and CDR2 YNFKEQ. This CDR3 region has 14 residues. Here the CDR3 DNA reads TGTGCCAGCAGCCAAGACGGTCCCAATTCACCCCTCCACTTT. Amino acids: CASSQDGPNSPLHF.

The chain has TRBV27 and TRBJ1-5; 7 positions agree with TRBD1. V lost 6 bases to trimming and J lost 2 bases; unmatched junction nucleotides: 4. This CDR3 spans 14 amino acids. The germline V gene encodes CDR1 MNHEY and CDR2 SMNVEV (reference sequence). This CDR3 is CASSLGQGNQPQHF. The CDR3 nucleotides read TGTGCCAGCAGCTTAGGACAGGGCAATCAGCCCCAGCATTTT.

V is TRBV27 and J is TRBJ2-5; 12 bases are shared with TRBD2. The CDR3 loop spans 14 amino acids. V lost 5 bases, J lost 4 bases, and 2 bases stayed unmatched. Germline V gene data show CDR1 as MNHEY and CDR2 as SMNVEV (reference sequence). CDR3 residues: CASSPSGRGETQYF. The CDR3 region has the DNA TGTGCCAGCAGTCCTAGCGGGAGGGGAGAGACCCAGTACTTC.

In its sample, this clone was seen a few times. The chain combines TRBV11-3 with TRBJ2-1; weak D call: TRBD1 (5 bases). This CDR3 is built from 14 residues. In germline, CDR1 is SGHNT, CDR2 YENEEA. V shed 7 bases and J shed 0 bases, with 10 bases lying between them. The CDR3 nucleotides read TGTGCCAGCACCCACGACAGCTCCTACAATGAGCAGTTCTTC. Encoded protein: CASTHDSSYNEQFF.